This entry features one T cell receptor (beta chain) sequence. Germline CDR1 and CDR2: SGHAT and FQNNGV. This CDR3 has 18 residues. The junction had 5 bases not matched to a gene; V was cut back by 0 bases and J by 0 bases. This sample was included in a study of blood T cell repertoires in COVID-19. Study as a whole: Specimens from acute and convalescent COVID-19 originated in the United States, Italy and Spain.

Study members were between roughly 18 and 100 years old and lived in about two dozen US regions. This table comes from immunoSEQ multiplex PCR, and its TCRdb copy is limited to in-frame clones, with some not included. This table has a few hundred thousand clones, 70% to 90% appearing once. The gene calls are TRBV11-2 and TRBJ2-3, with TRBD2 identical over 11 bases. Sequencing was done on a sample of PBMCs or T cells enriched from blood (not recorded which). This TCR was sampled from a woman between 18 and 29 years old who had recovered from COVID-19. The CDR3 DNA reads TGTGCCAGCAGCTTAGATTGGGCTAGCGGGGGGAGCACAGATACGCAGTATTTT. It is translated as CASSLDWASGGSTDTQYF.